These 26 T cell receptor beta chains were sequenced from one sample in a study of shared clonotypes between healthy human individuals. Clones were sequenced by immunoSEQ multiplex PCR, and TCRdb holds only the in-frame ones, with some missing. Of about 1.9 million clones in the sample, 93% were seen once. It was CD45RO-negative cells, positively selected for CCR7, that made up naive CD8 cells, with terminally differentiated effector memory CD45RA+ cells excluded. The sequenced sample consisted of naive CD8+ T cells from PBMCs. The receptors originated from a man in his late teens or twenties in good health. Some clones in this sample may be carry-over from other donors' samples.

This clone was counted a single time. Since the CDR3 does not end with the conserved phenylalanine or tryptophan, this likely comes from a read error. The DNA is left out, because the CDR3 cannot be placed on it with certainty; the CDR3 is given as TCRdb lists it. CDR3 sequence reads: CASSYLQGL. The chain combines TRBV6-8 with TRBJ1-1; the table calls TRBD1, which could not be checked here. Germline lookup yields CDR1 MNHGY and CDR2 SAAAGT. The CDR3 is 9 amino acids long, termini counted.

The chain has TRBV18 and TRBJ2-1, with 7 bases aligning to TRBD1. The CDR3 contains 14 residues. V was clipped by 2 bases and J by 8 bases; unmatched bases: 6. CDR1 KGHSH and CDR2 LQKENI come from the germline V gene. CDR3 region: CASSPTDRAHEQFF. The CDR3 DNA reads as TGTGCCAGCTCACCAACCGACAGGGCCCATGAGCAGTTCTTC.

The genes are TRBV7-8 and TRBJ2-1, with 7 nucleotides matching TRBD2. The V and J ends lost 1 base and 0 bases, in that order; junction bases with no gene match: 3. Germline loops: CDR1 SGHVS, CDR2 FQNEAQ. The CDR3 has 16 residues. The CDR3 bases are TGTGCCAGCAGCTTAGGCCTAGCGGCCTCCTACAATGAGCAGTTCTTC. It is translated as CASSLGLAASYNEQFF.

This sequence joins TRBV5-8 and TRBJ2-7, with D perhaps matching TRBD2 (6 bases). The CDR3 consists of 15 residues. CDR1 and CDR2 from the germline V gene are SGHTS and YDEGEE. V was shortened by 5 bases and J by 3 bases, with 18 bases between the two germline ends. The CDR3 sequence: CASSWGPFGGYEQYF. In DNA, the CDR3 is TGTGCCAGCAGTTGGGGTCCATTCGGGGGCTACGAGCAGTACTTC.

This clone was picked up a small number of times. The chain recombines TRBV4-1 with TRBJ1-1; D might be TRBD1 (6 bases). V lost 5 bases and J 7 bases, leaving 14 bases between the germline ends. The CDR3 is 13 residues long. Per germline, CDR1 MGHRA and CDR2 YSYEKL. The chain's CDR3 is CASSTRTVDEAFF. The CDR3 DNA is TGCGCCAGCAGCACACGGACAGTAGATGAAGCTTTCTTT.

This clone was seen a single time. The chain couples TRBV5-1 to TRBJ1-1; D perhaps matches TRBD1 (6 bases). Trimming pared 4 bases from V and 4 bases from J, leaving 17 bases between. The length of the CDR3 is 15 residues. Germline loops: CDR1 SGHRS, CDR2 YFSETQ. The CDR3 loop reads CASSTYREGGTEAFF. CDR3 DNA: TGCGCCAGCAGCACGTACAGGGAGGGCGGCACTGAAGCTTTCTTT.

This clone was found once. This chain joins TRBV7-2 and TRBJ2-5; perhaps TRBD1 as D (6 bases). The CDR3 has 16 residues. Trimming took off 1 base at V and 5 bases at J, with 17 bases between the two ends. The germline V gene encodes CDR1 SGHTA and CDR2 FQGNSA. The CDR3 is CASSLGVRGLIETQYF. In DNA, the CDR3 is TGTGCCAGCAGCTTAGGTGTAAGGGGGTTGATTGAGACCCAGTACTTC.

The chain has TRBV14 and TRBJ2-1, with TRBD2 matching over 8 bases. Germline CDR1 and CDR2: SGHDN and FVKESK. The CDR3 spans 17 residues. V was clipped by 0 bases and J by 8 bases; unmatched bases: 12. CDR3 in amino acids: CASSQDLAAGVTDEQFF. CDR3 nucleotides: TGTGCCAGCAGCCAAGATCTAGCAGCGGGAGTCACGGATGAGCAGTTCTTC.

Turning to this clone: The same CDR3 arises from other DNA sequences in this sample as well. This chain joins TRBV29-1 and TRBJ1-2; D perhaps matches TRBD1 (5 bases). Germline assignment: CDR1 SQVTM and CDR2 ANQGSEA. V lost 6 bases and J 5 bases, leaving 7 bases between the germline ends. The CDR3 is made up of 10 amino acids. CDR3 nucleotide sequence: TGCAGCGTCGCAGGGTATGGCTACACCTTC. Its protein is CSVAGYGYTF.

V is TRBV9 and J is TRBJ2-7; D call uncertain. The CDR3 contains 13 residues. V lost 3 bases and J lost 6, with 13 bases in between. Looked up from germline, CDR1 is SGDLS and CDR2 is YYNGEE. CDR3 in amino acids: CASSAGRSGEQYF. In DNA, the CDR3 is TGTGCCAGCAGCGCCGGGCGTTCGGGCGAGCAGTACTTC. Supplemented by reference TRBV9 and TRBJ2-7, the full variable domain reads DSGVTQTPKHLITATGQRVTLRCSPRSGDLSVYWYQQSLDQGLQFLIQYYNGEERAKGNILERFSAQQFPDLHSELNLSSLELGDSALYFCASSAGRSGEQYFGPGTRLTVT.

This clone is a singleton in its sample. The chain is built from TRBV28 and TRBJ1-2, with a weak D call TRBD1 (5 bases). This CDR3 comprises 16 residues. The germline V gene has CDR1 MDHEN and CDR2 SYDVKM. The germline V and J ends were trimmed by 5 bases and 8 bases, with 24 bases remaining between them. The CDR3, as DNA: TGTGCCAGCAGTGGTGCCCCTGAAGAACAGGCGGACGGCTACACCTTC. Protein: CASSGAPEEQADGYTF.

This CDR3 reads CASSPQTPTGELFF. CDR3 sequence (DNA): TGTGCCAGCAGTCCCCAGACCCCCACCGGGGAGCTGTTTTTT. The chain joins TRBV27 to TRBJ2-2; D is ambiguous. The ends were cut back, 5 bases at V and 4 bases at J, with 11 bases in the middle. CDR3 length equals 14 residues. CDR1 MNHEY and CDR2 SMNVEV come from the germline V gene (reference sequence).

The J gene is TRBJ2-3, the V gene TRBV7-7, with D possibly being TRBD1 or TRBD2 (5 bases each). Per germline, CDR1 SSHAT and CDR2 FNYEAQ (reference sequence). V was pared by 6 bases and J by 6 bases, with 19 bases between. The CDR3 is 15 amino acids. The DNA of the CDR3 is TGTGCCAGCAGTCGGGACCTAACTCAATGGGATACGCAGTATTTT. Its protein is CASSRDLTQWDTQYF. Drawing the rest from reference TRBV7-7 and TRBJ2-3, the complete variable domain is GAGVSQSPRYKVTKRGQDVTLRCDPISSHATLYWYQQALGQGPEFLTYFNYEAQPDKSGLPSDRFSAERPEGSISTLTIQRTEQRDSAMYRCASSRDLTQWDTQYFGPGTRLTVL.

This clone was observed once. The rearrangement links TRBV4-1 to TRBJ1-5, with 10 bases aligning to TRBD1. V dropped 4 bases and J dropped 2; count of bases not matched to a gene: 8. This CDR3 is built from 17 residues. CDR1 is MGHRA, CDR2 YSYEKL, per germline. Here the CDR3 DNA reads TGCGCCAGCAGCCTCATCGCCGGGACAGGGGGCAATCAGCCCCAGCATTTT. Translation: CASSLIAGTGGNQPQHF.

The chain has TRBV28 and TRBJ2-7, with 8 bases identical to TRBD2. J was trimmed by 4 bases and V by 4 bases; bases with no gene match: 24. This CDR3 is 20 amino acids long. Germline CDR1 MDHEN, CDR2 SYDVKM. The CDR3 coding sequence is TGTGCCAGCAGTTCCCCCCTGTGGCCAGCCCGTGAGCGGGAGCGTTACGAGCAGTACTTC. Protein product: CASSSPLWPARERERYEQYF.

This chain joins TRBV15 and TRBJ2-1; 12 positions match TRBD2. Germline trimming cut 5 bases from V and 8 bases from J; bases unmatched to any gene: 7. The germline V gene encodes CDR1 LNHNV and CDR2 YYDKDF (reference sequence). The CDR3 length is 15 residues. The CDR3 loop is CATSVGLAGSDEQFF. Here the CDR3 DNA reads TGTGCCACCAGCGTCGGACTAGCGGGGTCGGATGAGCAGTTCTTC.

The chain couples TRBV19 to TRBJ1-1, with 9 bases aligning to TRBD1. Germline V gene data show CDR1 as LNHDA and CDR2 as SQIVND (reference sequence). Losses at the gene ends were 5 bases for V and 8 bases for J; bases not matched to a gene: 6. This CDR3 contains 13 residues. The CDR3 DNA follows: TGTGCCAGTAGTCGAACAGGGGGCGGGGAAGCTTTCTTT. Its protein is CASSRTGGGEAFF.

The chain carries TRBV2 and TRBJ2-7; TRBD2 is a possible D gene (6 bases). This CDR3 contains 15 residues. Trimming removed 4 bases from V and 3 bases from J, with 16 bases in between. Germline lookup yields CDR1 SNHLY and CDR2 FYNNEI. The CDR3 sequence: CASSVPGTDLYEQYF. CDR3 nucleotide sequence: TGTGCCAGCAGTGTTCCGGGGACTGATCTCTACGAGCAGTACTTC.

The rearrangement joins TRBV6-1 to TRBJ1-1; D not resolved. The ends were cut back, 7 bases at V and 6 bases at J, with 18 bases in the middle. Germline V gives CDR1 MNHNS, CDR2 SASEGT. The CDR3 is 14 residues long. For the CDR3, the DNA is TGTGCCAGCAACCGATTGGGCGGAGGGTCTGAAGCTTTCTTT. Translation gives CASNRLGGGSEAFF.

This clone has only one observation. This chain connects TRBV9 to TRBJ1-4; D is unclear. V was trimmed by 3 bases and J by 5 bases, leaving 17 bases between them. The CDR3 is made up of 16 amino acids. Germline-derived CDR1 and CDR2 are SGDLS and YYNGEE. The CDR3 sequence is CASSGGGRNVNEKLFF. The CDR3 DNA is TGTGCCAGCAGCGGTGGTGGGCGAAACGTAAATGAAAAACTGTTTTTT.

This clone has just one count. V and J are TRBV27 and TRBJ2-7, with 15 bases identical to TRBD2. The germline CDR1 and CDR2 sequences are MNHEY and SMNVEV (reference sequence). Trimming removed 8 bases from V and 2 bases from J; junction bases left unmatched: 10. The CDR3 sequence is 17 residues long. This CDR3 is CASVTRTSGRGAYEQYF. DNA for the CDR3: TGTGCCAGCGTGACTAGGACTAGCGGGAGGGGGGCCTACGAGCAGTACTTC.

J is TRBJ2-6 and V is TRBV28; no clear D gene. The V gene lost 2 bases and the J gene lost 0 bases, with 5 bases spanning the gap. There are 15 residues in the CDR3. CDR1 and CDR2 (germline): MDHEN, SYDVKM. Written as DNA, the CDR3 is TGTGCCAGCAGTTTAGCGGCCTCTGGGGCCAACGTCCTGACTTTC. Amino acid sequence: CASSLAASGANVLTF.

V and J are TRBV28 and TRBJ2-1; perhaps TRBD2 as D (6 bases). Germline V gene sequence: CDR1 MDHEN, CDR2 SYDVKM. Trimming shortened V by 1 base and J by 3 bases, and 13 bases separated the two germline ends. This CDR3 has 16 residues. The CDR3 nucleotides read TGTGCCAGCAGTTTATTAATACTAGCTGGCTACAATGAGCAGTTCTTC. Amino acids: CASSLLILAGYNEQFF.

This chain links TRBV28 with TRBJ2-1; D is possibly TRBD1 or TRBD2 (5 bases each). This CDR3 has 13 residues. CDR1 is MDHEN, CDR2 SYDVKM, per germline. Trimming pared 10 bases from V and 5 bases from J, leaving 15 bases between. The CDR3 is CATGDGSNNEQFF. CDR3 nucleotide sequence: TGTGCCACCGGGGACGGATCAAACAATGAGCAGTTCTTC.

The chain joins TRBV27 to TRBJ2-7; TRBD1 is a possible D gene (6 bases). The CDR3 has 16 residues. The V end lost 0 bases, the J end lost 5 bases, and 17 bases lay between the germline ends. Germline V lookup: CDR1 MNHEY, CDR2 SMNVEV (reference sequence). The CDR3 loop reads CASSLSAGTLPHEQYF. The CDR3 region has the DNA TGTGCCAGCAGTTTATCCGCTGGGACACTACCCCACGAGCAGTACTTC.

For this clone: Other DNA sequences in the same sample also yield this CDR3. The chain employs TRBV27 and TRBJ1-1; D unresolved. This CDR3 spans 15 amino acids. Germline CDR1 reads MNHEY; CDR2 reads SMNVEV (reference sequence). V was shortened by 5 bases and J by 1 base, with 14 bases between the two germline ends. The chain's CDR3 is CASSPQTGGNTEAFF. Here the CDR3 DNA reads TGTGCCAGCAGTCCTCAGACCGGCGGGAACACTGAAGCTTTCTTT.